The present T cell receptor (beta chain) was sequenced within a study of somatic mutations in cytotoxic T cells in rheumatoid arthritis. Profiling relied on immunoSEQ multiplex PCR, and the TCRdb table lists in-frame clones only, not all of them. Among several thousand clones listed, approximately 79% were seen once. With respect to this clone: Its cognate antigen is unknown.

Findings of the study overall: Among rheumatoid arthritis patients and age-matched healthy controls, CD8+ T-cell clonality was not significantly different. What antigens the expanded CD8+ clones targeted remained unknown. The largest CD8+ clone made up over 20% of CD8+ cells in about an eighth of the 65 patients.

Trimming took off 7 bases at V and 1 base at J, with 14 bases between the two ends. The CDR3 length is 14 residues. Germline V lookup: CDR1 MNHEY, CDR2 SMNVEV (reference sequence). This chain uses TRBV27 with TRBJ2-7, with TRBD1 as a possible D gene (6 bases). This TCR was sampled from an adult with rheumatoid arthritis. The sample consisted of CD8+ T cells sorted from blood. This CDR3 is CASTPTGPSYEQYF. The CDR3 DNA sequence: TGTGCCAGCACCCCGACAGGACCTTCCTACGAGCAGTACTTC.